This entry describes one T cell receptor (beta chain). Its antigen is undetermined. This sample was included in a study of T cells in Graves' hyperthyroidism and ophthalmopathy. The study, taken as a whole, reports: The model forecast ophthalmopathy, anticipating it by a median roughly 6 months before onset.

The CDR3 runs 12 residues. The V and J ends lost 5 bases and 13 bases, in that order; junction bases with no gene match: 5. In germline, CDR1 is SGHTA, CDR2 FQGNSA. Amplification of TCR beta CDR3 regions was performed using RNA transcripts as template. TCR CDR3 underwent first-round RT-PCR with the HTBI primer set. TCRdb ran MiXCR on the multiplex PCR reads and lists one entry per CDR3 protein. The data contain 540,000 or so distinct CDR3 sequences, 35% to 55% of them seen just once; the ten biggest clones take up roughly 20%. Patients were excluded for uncontrolled infection, other autoimmune disease, pregnancy or lactation.

The genes are TRBV7-2 and TRBJ1-6, with 7 bases fitting TRBD1. The specimen was peripheral blood or thyroid tissue (not recorded which). The receptor's source is an adult woman with Graves' disease, either hyperthyroidism or ophthalmopathy (not recorded which). CDR3 region: CASSNRQGPLHF. In DNA, the CDR3 is TGTGCCAGCAGCAACCGACAGGGTCCCCTCCACTTT.